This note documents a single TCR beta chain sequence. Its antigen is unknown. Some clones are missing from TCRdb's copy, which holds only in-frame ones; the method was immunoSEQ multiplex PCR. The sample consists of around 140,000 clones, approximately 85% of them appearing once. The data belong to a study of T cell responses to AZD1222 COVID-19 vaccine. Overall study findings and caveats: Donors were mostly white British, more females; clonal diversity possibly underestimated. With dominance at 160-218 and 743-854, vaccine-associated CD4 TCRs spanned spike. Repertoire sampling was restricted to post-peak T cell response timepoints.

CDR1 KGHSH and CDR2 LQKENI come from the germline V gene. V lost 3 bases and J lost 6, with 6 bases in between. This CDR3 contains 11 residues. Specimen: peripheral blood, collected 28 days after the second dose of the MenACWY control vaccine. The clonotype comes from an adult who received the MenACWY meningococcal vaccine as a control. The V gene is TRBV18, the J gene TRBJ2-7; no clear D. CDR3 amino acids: CASSPSLEQYF. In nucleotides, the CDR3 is TGTGCCAGCTCACCGAGCCTCGAGCAGTACTTC.